This TCR beta chain was sequenced in a study of human T cells and chemical hapten exposure. Study details: Once 0.01% DPC had been applied to the upper back by patch test, readings were taken at 6 days. Study conclusions and caveats: The study found expanded TCRs formed significantly more large CDR3 similarity clusters than controls.

Time point: pre-sensitization, week 0. Indicated treatment: therapeutic diphenylcyclopropenone sensitization with weekly scalp DPC. Staff drew blood before applying each patch test. Of note for this clonotype: What it binds is unknown.

MiXCR, applied by TCRdb to the RACE reads, yields one record per CDR3 protein. The table lists over 85,000 distinct CDR3 sequences, 10% to 11% of them singletons. Trimming took off 3 bases at V and 1 base at J, with 10 bases between the two ends. Germline CDR1 reads DFQATT; CDR2 reads SNEGSKA (reference sequence). This CDR3 region has 15 residues. Sequencing was performed on whole blood, taken in connection with sensitization to the hapten diphenylcyclopropenone (DPC). The sequence derives from an older woman with alopecia areata. Some clones in this sample may be carry-over from other donors' samples. The rearrangement joins TRBV20-1 to TRBJ2-6; a possible D gene is TRBD1 (5 bases). The CDR3 DNA sequence: TGCAGTGCTAGGAACCAGGGTTCTGGGGCCAACGTCCTGACTTTC. Translated, it gives CSARNQGSGANVLTF.